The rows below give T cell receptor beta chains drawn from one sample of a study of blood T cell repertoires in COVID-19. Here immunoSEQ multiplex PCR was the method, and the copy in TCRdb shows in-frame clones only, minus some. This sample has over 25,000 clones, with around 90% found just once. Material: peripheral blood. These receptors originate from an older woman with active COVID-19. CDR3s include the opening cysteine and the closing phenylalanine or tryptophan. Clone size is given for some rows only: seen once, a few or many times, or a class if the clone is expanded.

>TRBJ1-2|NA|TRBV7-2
CASSPRGSNYGYTF
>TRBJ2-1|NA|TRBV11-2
CASSRRLAGVGNEQFF
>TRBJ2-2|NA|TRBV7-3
CASSFAGGNTGELFF
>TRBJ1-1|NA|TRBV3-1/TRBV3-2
CASSQADRGNTEAFF
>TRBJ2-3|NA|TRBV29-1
CSVDKGVTDTQYF
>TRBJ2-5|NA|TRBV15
CATSRGGGQGEETQYF
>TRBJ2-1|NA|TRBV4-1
CASSQDTPGLAGVLNEQFF
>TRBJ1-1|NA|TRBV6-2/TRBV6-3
CASSGQQDTEAFF
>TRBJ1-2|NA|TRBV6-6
CASRGPRGYTF
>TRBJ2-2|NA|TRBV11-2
CASSLWSGQPNTGELFF
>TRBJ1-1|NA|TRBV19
CASRNTLGVMNTEAFF
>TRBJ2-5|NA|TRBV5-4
CASSFVGGETQYF
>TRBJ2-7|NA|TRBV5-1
CASRLAQGGEQYF
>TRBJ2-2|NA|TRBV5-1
CASRDSVNSGELFF
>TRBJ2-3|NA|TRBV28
CASSLGTSGFTDTQYF
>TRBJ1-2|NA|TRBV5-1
CASSSGTESSYGYTF
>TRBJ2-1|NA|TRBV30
CAWSVGLRAYNEQFF
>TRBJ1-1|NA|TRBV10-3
CAISERITGTEAFF
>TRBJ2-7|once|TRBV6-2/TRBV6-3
CASSRPGLAGREQYF
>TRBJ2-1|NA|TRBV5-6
CASSLVSSGGSYNEQFF
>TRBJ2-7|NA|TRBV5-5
CASSLGLTSFEQYF
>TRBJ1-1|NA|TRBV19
CASSIFLYRGNTEAFF
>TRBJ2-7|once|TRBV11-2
CASSPRWTGGFYEQYF
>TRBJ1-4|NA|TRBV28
CASNVDREVNEKLFF
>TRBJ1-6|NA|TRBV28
CASSSAGTGDNSPLHF
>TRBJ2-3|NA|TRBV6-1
CASSEDPPYSGSTDTQYF
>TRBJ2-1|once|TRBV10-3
CAISWDRAYNEQFF
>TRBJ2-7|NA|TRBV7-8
CASSPQQTNYEQYF
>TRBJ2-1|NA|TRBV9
CASSVGNVGYNEQFF
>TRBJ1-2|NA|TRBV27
CASSARDGGEGYTF
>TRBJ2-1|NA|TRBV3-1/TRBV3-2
CASSQDLGLYNEQFF
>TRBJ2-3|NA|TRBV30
CASKLAGGTDTQYF
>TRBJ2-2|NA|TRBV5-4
CASSPSLRANTGELFF
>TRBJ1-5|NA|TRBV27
CASSLTWDRSQPQHF
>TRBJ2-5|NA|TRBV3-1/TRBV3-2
CASSQATAGVGETQYF
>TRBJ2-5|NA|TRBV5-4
CASSSQGGETQYF
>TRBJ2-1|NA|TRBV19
CASSIPAGGLNEQFF
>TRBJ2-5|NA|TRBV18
CASSPGATSGYFQETQYF
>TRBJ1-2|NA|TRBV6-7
CASSRTGTGGGSCGYTF
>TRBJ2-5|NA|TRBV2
CASRRGAGEQETQYF
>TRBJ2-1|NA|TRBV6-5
CASSRLGSYNEQFF
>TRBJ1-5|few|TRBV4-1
CASSPRGGGQPQHF
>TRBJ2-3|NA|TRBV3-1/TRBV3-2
CASSLNADTQYF
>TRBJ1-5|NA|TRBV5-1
CASSTEGVGQPQHF
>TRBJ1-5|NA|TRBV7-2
CASSLDRVTNQPQHF
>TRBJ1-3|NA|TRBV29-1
CSVVRLHSGNTIYF
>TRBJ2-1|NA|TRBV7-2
CASSLVRQANEQFF
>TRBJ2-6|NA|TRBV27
CASSFGQSSGANVLTF
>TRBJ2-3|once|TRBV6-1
CASSDQGSTDTQYF
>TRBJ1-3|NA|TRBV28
CASSLEGRGARNTIYF
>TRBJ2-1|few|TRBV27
CASSRPAYNEQFF
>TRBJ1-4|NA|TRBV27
CASSFLAGGRRGNEKLFF